This TCR beta chain was profiled in a study of CD8+ T cells in alopecia areata. At the level of the study: It was 6 to 18 months of tofacitinib, and then there were 6 months off drug. Notes on the study in general: With one nonresponder, baseline CD8+ expansion's link to response remains uncertain. Higher clonality than in normal scalp was seen in lesional scalp, especially alopecia totalis/universalis.

TCR sequencing used cDNA made by reverse transcription of extracted RNA. TCRdb keeps only in-frame clones here, not all; method: immunoSEQ multiplex PCR. The sample holds 80,000 or so clones, about 71% seen once. There are 13 residues in the CDR3. Trimming took 2 bases from V and 4 from J, leaving 5 bases between them. Germline CDR1 and CDR2: SEHNR and FQNEAQ (reference sequence). The treatment was: oral pan-JAK inhibitor, 5-10 mg twice daily. About this clone: Its antigen is as yet unknown.

This receptor was identified in a human donor with alopecia areata. Sample: CD8+ T cells sorted from blood, taken at week 24, from a patient treated with tofacitinib. J is TRBJ1-4 and V is TRBV7-9; D uncertain. CDR3 nucleotides: TGTGCCAGCAGCTTACAGAATAATGAAAAACTGTTTTTT. It codes for CASSLQNNEKLFF.